These 26 T cell receptor beta chains share one sample of origin, sequenced in a study of T cell changes during pregnancy in multiple sclerosis. TCRdb's table, derived via immunoSEQ multiplex PCR, lists solely in-frame clones and lacks some. Counted here are more than 25,000 clones, approximately 90% occurring once; the ten biggest clones make up around 0.67%. The sample consisted of CD4+ T cells from peripheral blood mononuclear cells, taken in the first trimester of pregnancy. These receptors were taken from a female donor with multiple sclerosis, enrolled in a pregnancy study.

V usage is TRBV4-1 and J usage is TRBJ2-1; 8 bases align to TRBD1. This CDR3 has 14 residues. Germline V CDR1 and CDR2: MGHRA, YSYEKL. The J segment lost 6 bases and the V segment lost 3 bases, leaving 4 bases of the junction unmatched. The CDR3 is CASSQRTGTNEQFF. CDR3 bases: TGCGCCAGCAGCCAGCGGACAGGGACCAATGAGCAGTTCTTC.

This sequence joins TRBV6-1 and TRBJ2-5, with 10 bases fitting TRBD2. The V segment lost 11 bases and the J segment 1 base; nucleotides outside the gene matches: 10. CDR1 is MNHNS and CDR2 is SASEGT in the germline V gene. The CDR3 extends over 15 amino acids. CDR3 in DNA: TGTGCCGTGTTAGCGGGGGGCCAAGTCCAAGAGACCCAGTACTTC. This codes for CAVLAGGQVQETQYF.

The CDR3 loop reads CASRHIAGTSYNEQFF. In DNA form, the CDR3 reads TGTGCCAGCAGGCATATAGCCGGGACTAGCTACAATGAGCAGTTCTTC. The chain employs TRBV7-9 and TRBJ2-1, with 8 bases identical to TRBD2. This CDR3 contains 16 residues. Unmatched junction bases numbered 10, after V lost 6 bases and J lost 3 bases. Germline CDR1 reads SEHNR; CDR2 reads FQNEAQ (reference sequence).

The chain is built from TRBV6-5 and TRBJ1-1; D remains ambiguous. Germline CDR1 is MNHEY and CDR2 is SVGAGI. Trimming removed 7 bases from V and 6 bases from J, with 15 bases in between. The CDR3 sequence is 13 residues long. CDR3 in DNA: TGTGCCAGCACCAAGCAGGCGTCGGCTGAAGCTTTCTTT. Protein product: CASTKQASAEAFF.

J is TRBJ1-1 and V is TRBV28; no clear D gene. The CDR3 is made up of 13 amino acids. Germline values: CDR1 MDHEN, CDR2 SYDVKM. Deletions cut 5 bases from V and 6 bases from J, with 13 bases between. CDR3 amino acids: CASSIPRSAEAFF. The CDR3 DNA follows: TGTGCCAGCAGTATCCCGCGCAGCGCTGAAGCTTTCTTT.

The V and J genes are TRBV19 and TRBJ1-2, with TRBD1 identical over 10 bases. This CDR3 is built from 15 residues. V shed 6 bases, J shed 4 bases, and the junction held 8 bases outside the gene matches. In germline, CDR1 is LNHDA, CDR2 SQIVND (reference sequence). The DNA of the CDR3 is TGTGCCAGTAGCACCGGGACAGGGGTGGGCTATGGCTACACCTTC. Encoded protein: CASSTGTGVGYGYTF.

The J gene is TRBJ1-5, the V gene TRBV6-5; no clear D. Germline V gene sequence: CDR1 MNHEY, CDR2 SVGAGI. Trimming took 5 bases from V and 7 from J, leaving 18 bases between them. This CDR3 has 15 residues. For the CDR3, the DNA is TGTGCCAGCAGTCCCCTGGCACAGCCTGGGCAGCCCCAGCATTTT. This codes for CASSPLAQPGQPQHF.

The rearrangement links TRBV7-9 to TRBJ2-1; D is possibly TRBD2 (5 bases). V gave up 3 bases and J gave up 10 bases, with 7 bases separating them. Germline loops: CDR1 SEHNR, CDR2 FQNEAQ (reference sequence). This CDR3 contains 11 residues. The CDR3 loop reads CASSFGGEQFF. The CDR3 DNA sequence: TGTGCCAGCAGCTTTGGCGGGGAGCAGTTCTTC.

J is TRBJ2-1 and V is TRBV28; D unresolved. Per the germline V gene, CDR1 is MDHEN and CDR2 is SYDVKM. There are 12 residues in the CDR3. Trimming stripped 3 bases from V and 8 bases from J, with 8 bases between. The CDR3 bases are TGTGCCAGCAGTTTCCTGGCCGATGAGCAGTTCTTC. Translating it yields CASSFLADEQFF.

The rearrangement uses TRBV7-2 and TRBJ2-1; 11 bases match TRBD2. Germline V gene lookup returns CDR1 SGHTA and CDR2 FQGNSA. Losses at the gene ends were 2 bases for V and 4 bases for J; bases not matched to a gene: 4. This CDR3 is 16 amino acids long. CDR3 in DNA: TGTGCCAGCAGCTTACTAGCGGGGGGTATGTACAATGAGCAGTTCTTC. Amino acid sequence: CASSLLAGGMYNEQFF.

This clone has just one count. The chain employs TRBV10-3 and TRBJ2-1, with a possible D match to TRBD1 (5 bases). V was cut by 0 bases and J by 5 bases, with 8 bases left in between. The V gene's germline CDR1 is ENHRY and CDR2 SYGVKD. This CDR3 comprises 14 residues. The chain's CDR3 is CAISESLGHNEQFF. DNA for the CDR3: TGTGCCATCAGTGAGTCGTTGGGGCACAATGAGCAGTTCTTC.

The CDR3 reads CASSESVRDGYTF. In nucleotides, the CDR3 is TGCGCCAGCAGTGAGTCGGTCAGGGATGGCTACACCTTC. The genes are TRBV10-2 and TRBJ1-2; D is perhaps TRBD1 (5 bases). CDR1 is WSHSY and CDR2 is SAAADI in the germline V gene. The V gene lost 0 bases and the J gene lost 6 bases, with 8 bases spanning the gap. The CDR3 loop spans 13 amino acids.

In this sample, this clone turned up once. The rearrangement links TRBV6-1 to TRBJ1-1; TRBD1 matches 8 bases. The CDR3 runs to 18 residues. With 2 bases clipped from V and 4 bases from J, the junction kept 15 bases outside the gene matches. Germline CDR1 reads MNHNS; CDR2 reads SASEGT. The CDR3: CASSESFAGTGGITEAFF. The CDR3 DNA reads as TGTGCCAGCAGTGAAAGTTTTGCCGGGACAGGAGGTATCACTGAAGCTTTCTTT.

The chain links TRBV19 to TRBJ1-6, with D maybe TRBD1 (5 bases). This CDR3 comprises 14 residues. V lost 6 bases and J 7 bases, leaving 13 bases between the germline ends. The germline V gene encodes CDR1 LNHDA and CDR2 SQIVND (reference sequence). CDR3 region: CASSPGPNNSPLHF. The DNA for the CDR3 is TGTGCCAGTAGCCCAGGGCCAAACAATTCACCCCTCCACTTT.

The J gene is TRBJ1-1, the V gene TRBV30, with D perhaps matching TRBD1 (5 bases). The germline V gene encodes CDR1 GTSNPN and CDR2 SVGIG (reference sequence). V lost 2 bases to trimming and J lost 3 bases, with 22 bases between them. The CDR3 spans 17 residues. CDR3 sequence: CAWSPGTAGVLDTEAFF. The CDR3 nucleotides read TGTGCCTGGAGTCCCGGGACGGCGGGGGTTCTGGACACTGAAGCTTTCTTT.

The chain carries TRBV10-3 and TRBJ1-2; maybe TRBD1 (5 bases). The CDR3 contains 14 residues. CDR1 ENHRY and CDR2 SYGVKD come from the germline V gene. Here the CDR3 reads CAYAAAAGYDGYTF. In DNA form, the CDR3 reads TGTGCTTATGCCGCAGCAGCAGGGTATGATGGCTACACCTTC.

The chain joins TRBV10-3 to TRBJ1-1; the match to TRBD1 covers 8 bases. The CDR3 sequence is 14 residues long. Trimming removed 6 bases from V and 1 base from J; junction bases left unmatched: 4. Germline V gene sequence: CDR1 ENHRY, CDR2 SYGVKD. CDR3 DNA sequence: TGTGCCATCAGGGGACAGGTGACGAACACTGAAGCTTTCTTT. Residues: CAIRGQVTNTEAFF.

V is TRBV29-1 and J is TRBJ2-7, with 9 positions matching TRBD2. The CDR3 length is 14 residues. The J segment lost 1 base and the V segment lost 4 bases, leaving 5 bases of the junction unmatched. Germline V CDR1 and CDR2: SQVTM, ANQGSEA. CDR3 sequence: CSVGKAGGSYEQYF. The CDR3 DNA sequence: TGCAGCGTTGGAAAAGCGGGGGGTTCCTACGAGCAGTACTTC.

The J gene is TRBJ1-2, the V gene TRBV7-2; D uncertain. The germline V gene encodes CDR1 SGHTA and CDR2 FQGNSA. The CDR3 totals 14 residues. The V and J ends lost 5 bases and 2 bases respectively, with 12 bases between them. Written as DNA, the CDR3 is TGTGCCAGCAGCCCCGTCGGTAAAAACTATGGCTACACCTTC. Its translation is CASSPVGKNYGYTF.

Points on this clone: The junction departs from germline at one end; a sequencing error may be responsible. J is TRBJ2-2 and V is TRBV7-3; maybe TRBD2 (5 bases). CDR1 and CDR2 (germline): SGHTA, FQGTGA. The CDR3 loop spans 15 amino acids. The CDR3 DNA reads as TGTGCCAGCAGCTTAACCCCGGAGAACACCGGGGAGCTATTTTTT. Protein product: CASSLTPENTGELFF.

The chain links TRBV5-1 to TRBJ2-7, with D possibly TRBD2 on 5 matching bases. Per the germline V gene, CDR1 is SGHRS and CDR2 is YFSETQ. The CDR3 covers 14 residues. V was shortened by 4 bases and J by 3 bases, with 14 bases between the two germline ends. The CDR3 nucleotides are TGCGCCAGCAGCACACGGGAAGGGATCTACGAGCAGTACTTC. It codes for CASSTREGIYEQYF.

V is TRBV15 and J is TRBJ2-5; TRBD2 matches at 7 bases. V dropped 1 base and J dropped 4; count of bases not matched to a gene: 3. The CDR3 contains 14 residues. From germline, CDR1 is LNHNV and CDR2 YYDKDF (reference sequence). The DNA for the CDR3 is TGTGCCACCAGCAGAGCCCAGCGGGGAGAGACCCAGTACTTC. This encodes CATSRAQRGETQYF.

The V gene is TRBV5-1, the J gene TRBJ1-2; maybe TRBD1 (5 bases). The V and J ends lost 2 bases and 2 bases respectively, with 13 bases between them. This CDR3 spans 15 amino acids. CDR1 is SGHRS and CDR2 is YFSETQ in the germline V gene. Here the CDR3 reads CASSFIGGSNYGYTF. CDR3 nucleotide sequence: TGCGCCAGCAGCTTTATCGGGGGGAGCAACTATGGCTACACCTTC.

V gene TRBV7-9 combines with J gene TRBJ1-2; D unclear. CDR3 length: 13 amino acids. Per the germline V gene, CDR1 is SEHNR and CDR2 is FQNEAQ (reference sequence). Trimming left V 1 base short and J 4 bases short, with 7 bases between. The CDR3, as DNA: TGTGCCAGCAGCTTAGGGCAGGTCTATGGCTACACCTTC. Translated, it gives CASSLGQVYGYTF.

In the case of this clone: Other nucleotide sequences in the sample specify the same CDR3. The V and J genes are TRBV14 and TRBJ1-2; the D is unclear. The CDR3 is 13 amino acids. V dropped 1 base and J dropped 2 bases, with 5 bases sitting between them. Germline loops: CDR1 SGHDN, CDR2 FVKESK. The CDR3 region has the DNA TGTGCCAGCAGCCAAGGCCAGAACTATGGCTACACCTTC. Protein sequence: CASSQGQNYGYTF.

The chain is built from TRBV11-2 and TRBJ1-1; a weak D match, TRBD1 (5 bases). Germline V CDR1 and CDR2: SGHAT, FQNNGV. V gave up 5 bases and J gave up 4 bases, with 14 bases separating them. The CDR3 totals 14 residues. CDR3 region: CASSATRESTEAFF. CDR3 in DNA: TGTGCCAGCAGCGCTACCAGGGAAAGCACTGAAGCTTTCTTT.